This T cell receptor beta chain was captured by sequencing in a study of Graves' ophthalmopathy and Graves' hyperthyroidism. The study amplified TCR beta CDR3 regions using RNA transcripts. The first round was an RT-PCR with HTBI primers, and the second round was a multiplex PCR. TCRdb redid the calling of the multiplex PCR reads with MiXCR, one entry per CDR3 protein. The sample contains hundreds of thousands of distinct CDR3 sequences, about a fifth of which appear only once. This CDR3 is built from 17 residues. The ends lost 7 bases at V and 0 bases at J; junction bases unmatched: 11. This clonotype was seen repeatedly, ten times or more.

The chain carries TRBV12-3 or TRBV12-4 and TRBJ2-2, with 7 bases aligning to TRBD2. This clonotype originated in a woman younger than 30 with stable Graves' hyperthyroidism. Some clones in this sample may be carry-over from other donors' samples. The sequencing sample was made of peripheral blood. Here the CDR3 reads CASTEGGKFANTGELFF. The CDR3 coding sequence is TGTGCCAGCACCGAGGGAGGGAAATTCGCGAACACCGGGGAGCTGTTTTTT.